The 17 T cell receptor beta chains in this list originate from one sample, sequenced in a study of blood T cell repertoires in COVID-19. The assay was immunoSEQ multiplex PCR, and TCRdb's table has in-frame clones only and misses some. The table has 100,000 to 150,000 clones, roughly 80% seen once; the top ten hold approximately 5.9%. Sequencing was carried out using peripheral blood. These receptor sequences come from a man aged 80 or over with COVID-19, enrolled during active disease.

This rearrangement joins TRBV29-1 to TRBJ2-3, with 8 positions matching TRBD2. The ends lost 4 bases at V and 2 bases at J; junction bases unmatched: 2. There are 13 residues in the CDR3. Germline values: CDR1 SQVTM, CDR2 ANQGSEA. The chain's CDR3 is CSVVAGHTDTQYF. The CDR3 DNA is TGCAGCGTTGTAGCGGGGCACACAGATACGCAGTATTTT.

This chain links TRBV27 with TRBJ2-7; D is perhaps TRBD1 (6 bases). The CDR3 loop spans 15 amino acids. Per germline, CDR1 MNHEY and CDR2 SMNVEV (reference sequence). Trimming stripped 0 bases from V and 3 bases from J, with 12 bases between. CDR3 in amino acids: CASSLSYTGNYEQYF. In nucleotides, the CDR3 is TGTGCCAGCAGTTTATCCTACACAGGGAACTACGAGCAGTACTTC.

V is TRBV18 and J is TRBJ1-1; 7 nucleotides line up with TRBD1. Germline-derived CDR1 and CDR2 are KGHSH and LQKENI. J gave up 4 bases and V 3 bases, and 11 bases lay outside the gene matches. CDR3 length: 16 residues. CDR3 DNA sequence: TGTGCCAGCTCACCCAATCGGGACAGTTTGGCCACTGAAGCTTTCTTT. It codes for CASSPNRDSLATEAFF. Looking up the rest from reference TRBV18 and TRBJ1-1 gives the full variable domain: NAGVMQNPRHLVRRRGQEARLRCSPMKGHSHVYWYRQLPEEGLKFMVYLQKENIIDESGMPKERFSAEFPKEGPSILRIQQVVRGDSAAYFCASSPNRDSLATEAFFGQGTRLTVV.

This clone showed up just once. The chain carries TRBV19 and TRBJ2-1, with TRBD2 identical over 11 bases. CDR1 and CDR2 (germline): LNHDA, SQIVND (reference sequence). This CDR3 has 15 amino acids. V gave up 6 bases and J gave up 6 bases; unmatched junction bases: 7. This CDR3 is CASRGTSGGTNEQFF. The CDR3 coding sequence is TGTGCCAGTAGGGGAACTAGCGGGGGAACCAATGAGCAGTTCTTC.

The chain has TRBV30 and TRBJ2-7; D possibly corresponds to TRBD2 (7 bases). The CDR3 spans 12 residues. V shed 4 bases and J shed 7 bases, with 14 bases lying between them. The V gene's germline CDR1 is GTSNPN and CDR2 SVGIG (reference sequence). The CDR3 DNA follows: TGTGCCTGGACCGGGGGGCCTTGGGAGCAGTACTTC. Protein product: CAWTGGPWEQYF.

The chain recombines TRBV6-5 with TRBJ2-1, with 16 bases lining up with TRBD2. Germline trimming cut 5 bases from V and 12 bases from J; bases unmatched to any gene: 7. Germline CDR1 is MNHEY and CDR2 is SVGAGI. This CDR3 comprises 15 residues. The CDR3 reads CASSSGTSGRVGQFF. CDR3 coding DNA: TGTGCCAGCAGTAGCGGGACTAGCGGGAGGGTAGGGCAGTTCTTC.

The chain uses TRBV2 and TRBJ2-7; D unresolved. Trimming took off 8 bases at V and 5 bases at J, with 10 bases between the two ends. Germline CDR1 SNHLY, CDR2 FYNNEI. This CDR3 region has 11 residues. DNA of the CDR3: TGTGCCAGCGCGATCGCCCACGAGCAGTACTTC. This gives the protein CASAIAHEQYF.

The gene calls are TRBV28 and TRBJ1-6, with D maybe TRBD1 (5 bases). Looked up from germline, CDR1 is MDHEN and CDR2 is SYDVKM. There are 14 residues in the CDR3. V was pared by 6 bases and J by 10 bases, with 16 bases between. The CDR3 loop reads CASSLVGEGSPLHF. DNA of the CDR3: TGTGCCAGCAGCCTCGTAGGGGAGGGCTCACCCCTCCACTTT.

The chain combines TRBV15 with TRBJ2-7; D gene ambiguous. Germline CDR1 reads LNHNV; CDR2 reads YYDKDF (reference sequence). There are 14 residues in the CDR3. V lost 0 bases, J lost 5 bases, and 11 bases lay in between. As DNA, the CDR3 is TGTGCCACCAGCAGAGATAAGTACGCGAACGAGCAGTACTTC. Translated: CATSRDKYANEQYF.

V is TRBV9 and J is TRBJ2-7; 14 positions agree with TRBD2. The CDR3 loop spans 16 amino acids. CDR1 is SGDLS, CDR2 YYNGEE, per germline. V shed 3 bases and J 3 bases; nucleotides not matched to a gene: 5. The DNA for the CDR3 is TGTGCCAGCAGCGCGGGGGGGACTAGCGGGAGCTACGAGCAGTACTTC. It translates to CASSAGGTSGSYEQYF.

The chain links TRBV5-6 to TRBJ2-5, with TRBD2 matching 8 bases. Germline trimming cut 4 bases from V and 2 bases from J; bases unmatched to any gene: 10. The CDR3 has 16 residues. CDR1 and CDR2 (germline): SGHDT, YYEEEE. As DNA, the CDR3 is TGTGCCAGCAGCCCCCTTGGCGGGAGGAGGCAAGAGACCCAGTACTTC. Its translation is CASSPLGGRRQETQYF. The complete variable domain, with remaining parts taken from reference TRBV5-6 and TRBJ2-5, reads DAGVTQSPTHLIKTRGQQVTLRCSPKSGHDTVSWYQQALGQGPQFIFQYYEEEERQRGNFPDRFSGHQFPNYSSELNVNALLLGDSALYLCASSPLGGRRQETQYFGPGTRLLVL.

Note on this clone: Within the sample, other DNA sequences also encode this same CDR3. This rearrangement joins TRBV28 to TRBJ2-3; D is unclear. Germline loops: CDR1 MDHEN, CDR2 SYDVKM. The CDR3 is 14 residues long. V shed 2 bases and J shed 0 bases, with 6 bases lying between them. The CDR3 spells CASSLTGSTDTQYF. The CDR3 coding sequence is TGTGCCAGCAGTTTAACCGGGAGCACAGATACGCAGTATTTT.

The rearrangement joins TRBV9 to TRBJ1-3; D is perhaps TRBD1 (6 bases). Germline CDR1 is SGDLS and CDR2 is YYNGEE. Trimming cost V 1 base and J 2 bases, with 19 bases left between them. The CDR3 contains 18 residues. The CDR3 region has the DNA TGTGCCAGCAGCGTACAAGACAGTCCAGGGGACACTGGAAACACCATATATTTT. Its protein is CASSVQDSPGDTGNTIYF.

This clone was observed a single time. Written as DNA, the CDR3 is TGTGCCAGATCCAGGGGCCAGCAGTTCTTC. Its translation: CARSRGQQFF. The J gene is TRBJ2-1, the V gene TRBV21-1; the table's D call of TRBD1 was not tested on the DNA. TRBV21-1 is flagged as a pseudogene. This CDR3 spans 10 amino acids.

The chain recombines TRBV6-6 with TRBJ1-5, with a weak D call TRBD1 (6 bases). V lost 2 bases to trimming and J lost 2 bases, with 10 bases between them. CDR3 length: 15 residues. In germline, CDR1 is MNHNY, CDR2 SVGAGI (reference sequence). In DNA form, the CDR3 reads TGTGCCAGCAGTTACCCCAGGGGAGGCAATCAGCCCCAGCATTTT. Amino acids: CASSYPRGGNQPQHF.

This chain uses TRBV20-1 with TRBJ2-1; the D gene is possibly TRBD1 (5 bases). The V and J ends lost 8 bases and 6 bases respectively, with 11 bases between them. The germline V gene encodes CDR1 DFQATT and CDR2 SNEGSKA (reference sequence). The CDR3 has 11 amino acids. The CDR3 nucleotides read TGCAGTCTAGGACAAATCAATGAGCAGTTCTTC. It codes for CSLGQINEQFF.

The gene calls are TRBV10-3 and TRBJ2-2; 9 nucleotides line up with TRBD2. The CDR3 has 15 amino acids. The V segment lost 8 bases and the J segment 0 bases; nucleotides outside the gene matches: 4. Germline CDR1 is ENHRY and CDR2 is SYGVKD. The CDR3: CAIGGRASNTGELFF. CDR3 bases: TGTGCCATCGGCGGGAGGGCGTCGAACACCGGGGAGCTGTTTTTT.